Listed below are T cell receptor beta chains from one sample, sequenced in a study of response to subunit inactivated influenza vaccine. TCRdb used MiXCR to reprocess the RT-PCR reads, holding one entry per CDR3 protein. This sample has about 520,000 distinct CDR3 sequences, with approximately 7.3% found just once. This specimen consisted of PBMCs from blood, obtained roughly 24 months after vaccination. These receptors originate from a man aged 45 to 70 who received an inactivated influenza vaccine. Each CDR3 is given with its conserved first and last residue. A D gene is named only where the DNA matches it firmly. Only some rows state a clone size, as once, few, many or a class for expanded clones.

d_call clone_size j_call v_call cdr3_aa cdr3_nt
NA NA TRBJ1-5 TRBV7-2 CASSQNGQPQHF TGTGCCAGCAGTCAAAACGGGCAGCCCCAGCATTTT
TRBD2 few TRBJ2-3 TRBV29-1 CSVVPAGGRDTQYF TGCAGCGTTGTCCCAGCGGGAGGGCGAGATACGCAGTATTTT
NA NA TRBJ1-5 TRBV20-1 CSARDQAGYARQPQHF TGCAGTGCTAGAGATCAGGCAGGGTATGCGCGACAGCCCCAGCATTTT
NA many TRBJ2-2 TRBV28 CASRTVNTGELFF TGTGCCAGCAGGACAGTGAACACCGGGGAGCTGTTTTTT
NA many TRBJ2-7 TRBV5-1 CASSLVGQLEYEQYF TGCGCCAGCAGCTTGGTTGGACAGCTTGAATACGAGCAGTACTTC
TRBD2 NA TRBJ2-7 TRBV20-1 CSAYGLAGGREQYF TGCAGTGCTTACGGACTAGCGGGAGGTCGCGAGCAGTACTTC
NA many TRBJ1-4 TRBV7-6 CASSRTGTTNEKLFF TGTGCCAGCAGCCGGACGGGGACAACTAATGAAAAACTGTTTTTT
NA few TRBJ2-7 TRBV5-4 CASSSRELGPYEQYF TGTGCCAGCAGCTCCCGGGAGCTAGGGCCCTACGAGCAGTACTTC
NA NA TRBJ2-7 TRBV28 CASSSYTEQYF TGTGCCAGCAGTTCCTATACCGAGCAGTACTTC
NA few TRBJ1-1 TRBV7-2 CASSLEVTVNTEAFF TGTGCCAGCAGCTTAGAGGTGACGGTGAACACTGAAGCTTTCTTT
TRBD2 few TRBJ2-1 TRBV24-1 CATSDPGPSGGASYNEQFF TGTGCCACCAGTGATCCGGGACCTAGCGGGGGAGCCTCCTACAATGAGCAGTTCTTC
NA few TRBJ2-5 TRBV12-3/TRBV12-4 CASSPAQETQYF TGTGCCAGCAGCCCGGCCCAAGAGACCCAGTACTTC
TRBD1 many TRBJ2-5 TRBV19 CASSPTHRGLAQETQYF TGTGCCAGTAGTCCCACACACAGGGGGCTGGCCCAAGAGACCCAGTACTTC
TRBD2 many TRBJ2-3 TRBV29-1 CSVEERGYDTQYF TGCAGCGTTGAAGAGCGGGGGTATGATACGCAGTATTTT
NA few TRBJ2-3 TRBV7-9 CASSPTTQGTDTQYF TGTGCCAGCAGCCCAACGACACAGGGAACAGATACGCAGTATTTT
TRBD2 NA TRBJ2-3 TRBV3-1 CASSRLPGLAGSTDTQYF TGTGCCAGCAGCCGCCTACCCGGACTAGCGGGGAGCACAGATACGCAGTATTTT
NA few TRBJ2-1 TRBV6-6 CASSKDNEQFF TGTGCCAGCAGTAAGGACAATGAGCAGTTCTTC
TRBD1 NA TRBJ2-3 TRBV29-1 CSVGTGGADTQYF TGCAGCGTTGGGACAGGGGGTGCGGATACGCAGTATTTT
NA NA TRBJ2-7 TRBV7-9 CASSLPNLPYEQYF TGTGCCAGCAGCTTACCCAATCTACCCTACGAGCAGTACTTC
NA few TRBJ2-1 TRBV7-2 CASSSRDNYNEQFF TGTGCCAGCAGCTCCCGGGACAACTACAATGAGCAGTTCTTC
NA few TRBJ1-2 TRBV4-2 CASSHRDIYLVGYTF TGTGCCAGCAGTCACCGGGACATCTATTTAGTTGGCTACACCTTC
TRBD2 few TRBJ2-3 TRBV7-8 CASSLRRLAATDTQYF TGTGCCAGCAGCTTAAGGCGACTAGCGGCCACAGATACGCAGTATTTT
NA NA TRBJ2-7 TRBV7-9 CASSLDSPGYEQYF TGTGCCAGCAGCTTAGACAGCCCGGGGTACGAGCAGTACTTC
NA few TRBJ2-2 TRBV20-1 CSARERLNTGELFF TGCAGTGCTAGAGAAAGGTTGAACACCGGGGAGCTGTTTTTT
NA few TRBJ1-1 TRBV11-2 CASSLEGAITEAFF TGTGCTAGCAGCTTAGAAGGGGCGATCACTGAAGCTTTCTTT
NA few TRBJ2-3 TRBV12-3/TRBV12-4 CASSFWINTDTQYF TGTGCCAGCAGTTTTTGGATTAACACAGATACGCAGTATTTT
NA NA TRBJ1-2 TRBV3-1 CASSQGRYRYGYTF TGTGCCAGCAGCCAGGGCAGGTACCGCTATGGCTACACCTTC
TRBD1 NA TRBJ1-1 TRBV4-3 CASSQEPSTGVPEAFF TGCGCCAGCAGCCAAGAGCCCTCAACAGGGGTCCCTGAAGCTTTCTTT
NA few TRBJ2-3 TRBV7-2 CASRGHTLTDTQYF TGTGCCAGCAGGGGGCATACCCTAACAGATACGCAGTATTTT
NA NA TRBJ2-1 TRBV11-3 CASSLDIGSSYNEQFF TGTGCCAGCAGCTTAGATATTGGGTCGAGTTACAATGAGCAGTTCTTC
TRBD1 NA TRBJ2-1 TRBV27 CASSLQAGTGFYNEQFF TGTGCCAGCAGTCTACAGGCCGGGACAGGGTTCTACAATGAGCAGTTCTTC
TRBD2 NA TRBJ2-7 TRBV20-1 CSARDPLAGSYEQYF TGCAGTGCTAGAGATCCCCTAGCGGGGTCCTACGAGCAGTACTTC
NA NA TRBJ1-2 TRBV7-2 CASSLGTAGYGYTF TGTGCCAGCAGCTTAGGAACAGCCGGCTATGGCTACACCTTC
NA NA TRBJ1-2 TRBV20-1 CSARDRWGEAYGYTF TGCAGTGCTAGAGATCGGTGGGGGGAAGCCTATGGCTACACCTTC
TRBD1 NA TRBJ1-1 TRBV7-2 CASSWGQSDTEAFF TGTGCCAGCAGCTGGGGACAGTCGGACACTGAAGCTTTCTTT
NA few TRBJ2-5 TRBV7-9 CASSPRTGLRETQYF TGTGCCAGCAGCCCCCGGACAGGACTAAGGGAGACCCAGTACTTC
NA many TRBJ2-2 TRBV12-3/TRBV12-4 CASSSEVGELFF TGTGCCAGCAGTTCCGAAGTCGGGGAGCTGTTTTTT
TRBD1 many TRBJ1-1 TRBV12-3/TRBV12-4 CASSSQGEYTEAFF TGTGCCAGCAGTTCTCAGGGGGAGTACACTGAAGCTTTCTTT
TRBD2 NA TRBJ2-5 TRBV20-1 CSANRLAGEETQYF TGCAGTGCTAATCGACTAGCGGGGGAGGAGACCCAGTACTTC
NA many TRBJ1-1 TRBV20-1 CSLHRTDNTEAFF TGCAGTCTACACCGGACAGATAACACTGAAGCTTTCTTT
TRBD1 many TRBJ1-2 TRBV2 CASSPQGDGYTF TGTGCCAGCAGTCCTCAGGGGGATGGCTACACCTTC
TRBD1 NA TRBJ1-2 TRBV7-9 CASSYRDRESGYTF TGTGCCAGCAGCTACCGGGACAGGGAAAGTGGCTACACCTTC
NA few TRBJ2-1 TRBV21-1 CASSKVRIAGPLTPSYNEQFF TGTGCCAGCAGCAAAGTCAGGATAGCGGGCCCCTTAACACCCTCCTACAATGAGCAGTTCTTC
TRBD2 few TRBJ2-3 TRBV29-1 CSGLAGFADTQYF TGCAGTGGACTAGCGGGATTTGCAGATACGCAGTATTTT
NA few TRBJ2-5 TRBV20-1 CSARPTGFQETQYF TGCAGTGCGCGCCCTACAGGGTTCCAAGAGACCCAGTACTTC